This is a list of T cell receptor beta chains from one sample in a study of blood T cell repertoires in COVID-19. The data were produced by immunoSEQ multiplex PCR, yet TCRdb's version contains in-frame clones alone and is incomplete. Of about 250,000 clones in the sample, about 86% are singletons; the top ten hold about 9.6%. Sequenced: peripheral blood. The receptors here all came from an elderly man with acute or convalescent COVID-19. The conserved cysteine and the conserved F or W are not part of the CDR3 here.

j_call | v_call | cdr3_aa
TRBJ1-2 | TRBV5-1 | ASSFGQGIAGYT
TRBJ2-5 | TRBV7-9 | ASSRRTSGNQETQY
TRBJ1-5 | TRBV6-5 | ASTLDRLNNQPQH
TRBJ2-3 | TRBV5-1 | ASSRPGLGTDTQY
TRBJ1-2 | TRBV4-2 | ASSQGVATNYGYT
TRBJ2-7 | TRBV2 | ASSEAGGRRLGD
TRBJ2-1 | TRBV15 | ATSRTPSGRAHEQF
TRBJ1-1 | TRBV12-5 | ASGLGTGNVEAF
TRBJ2-5 | TRBV7-9 | ASTGGAKETQY
TRBJ2-3 | TRBV30 | AWSVRQGIQDTQY
TRBJ2-3 | TRBV30 | AWSIGLAGGRGITDTQY
TRBJ1-2 | TRBV5-1 | ASSFDTGAGGYT
TRBJ2-7 | TRBV12-3/TRBV12-4 | ASSFQGYYEQY
TRBJ2-7 | TRBV28 | ASSSRGQGAREQY
TRBJ1-1 | TRBV10-3 | AIRAGPSNTEAF
TRBJ2-7 | TRBV6-6 | ASSPNSWGVKSYEQY
TRBJ2-7 | TRBV7-9 | ASSFGTSGSSSYEQY
TRBJ1-2 | TRBV28 | ASSPADRGVYGYT
TRBJ2-1 | TRBV5-6 | ASSSGTSGVEQF
TRBJ1-5 | TRBV5-1 | ASRPGQGNQPQH
TRBJ1-2 | TRBV30 | AWSVQKYGYT
TRBJ2-1 | TRBV5-1 | ASSLTWRGGFREQF
TRBJ1-1 | TRBV30 | AWRGDRGRLRTEAF
TRBJ2-3 | TRBV6-5 | ASTRLAGGDTQY
TRBJ2-1 | TRBV30 | AWETEAYNEQF
TRBJ2-1 | TRBV10-2 | ASIVRAGGRNEQF
TRBJ2-1 | TRBV12-3/TRBV12-4 | ASSLPGTSEQF
TRBJ2-1 | TRBV24-1 | ATSDSTGSKSSYNEQF
TRBJ2-1 | TRBV7-3 | ASGSGTGKGNEQF
TRBJ1-1 | TRBV5-6 | ASSFGQATEAF
TRBJ1-2 | TRBV11-1 | ASRRGTGATYGYT
TRBJ1-5 | TRBV11-2 | ASSSHRALGDQPQH
TRBJ1-2 | TRBV6-5 | ASRRTANYGYT
TRBJ1-1 | TRBV18 | ASSPPTGRDTEAF
TRBJ2-2 | TRBV7-3 | ASSLTVAVTTGELF
TRBJ2-7 | TRBV6-5 | ASGTGAYEQY
TRBJ2-6 | TRBV7-9 | ASRPGGRRGGANVLT
TRBJ1-2 | TRBV3-1/TRBV3-2 | ASSQVLWTGRGGYT
TRBJ1-6 | TRBV6-6 | ASKTGQGISSPLH
TRBJ1-5 | TRBV18 | ASSPGGVMPQH
TRBJ2-6 | TRBV28 | ASRSGGAGANVLT
TRBJ1-2 | TRBV25-1 | ASSTGTYGYT
TRBJ1-5 | TRBV18 | ASSPDRVGNQPQH
TRBJ1-5 | TRBV24-1 | ATRGNSNQPQH